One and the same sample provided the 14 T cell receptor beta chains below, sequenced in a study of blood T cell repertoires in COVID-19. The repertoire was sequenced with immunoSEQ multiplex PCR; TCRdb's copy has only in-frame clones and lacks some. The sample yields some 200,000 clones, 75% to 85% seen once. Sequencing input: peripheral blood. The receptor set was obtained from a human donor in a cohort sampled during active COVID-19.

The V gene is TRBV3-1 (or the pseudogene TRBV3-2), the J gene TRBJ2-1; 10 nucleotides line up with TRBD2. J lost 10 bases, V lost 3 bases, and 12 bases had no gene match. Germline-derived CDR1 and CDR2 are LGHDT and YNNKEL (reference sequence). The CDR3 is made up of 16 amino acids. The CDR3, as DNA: TGTGCCAGCAGCCACCAGGGACTAGCGCGGACAGGGGAGCAGTTCTTC. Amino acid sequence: CASSHQGLARTGEQFF.

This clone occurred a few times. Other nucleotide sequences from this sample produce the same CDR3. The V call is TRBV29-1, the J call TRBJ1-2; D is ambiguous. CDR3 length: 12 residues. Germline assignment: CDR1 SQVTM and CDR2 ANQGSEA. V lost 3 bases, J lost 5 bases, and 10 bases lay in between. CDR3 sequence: CSVEEGGYGYTF. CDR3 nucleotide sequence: TGCAGCGTTGAGGAAGGCGGATATGGCTACACCTTC.

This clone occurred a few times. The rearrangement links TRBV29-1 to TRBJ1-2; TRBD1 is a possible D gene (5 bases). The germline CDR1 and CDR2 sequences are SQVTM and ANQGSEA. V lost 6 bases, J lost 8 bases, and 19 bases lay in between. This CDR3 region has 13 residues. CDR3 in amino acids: CSVTDPAEGGYTF. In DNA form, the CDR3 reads TGCAGCGTCACGGACCCGGCGGAGGGGGGCTACACCTTC.

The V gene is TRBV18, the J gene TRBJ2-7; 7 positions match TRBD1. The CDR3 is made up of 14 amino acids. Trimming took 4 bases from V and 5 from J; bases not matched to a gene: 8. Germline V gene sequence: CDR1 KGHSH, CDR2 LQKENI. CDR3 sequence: CASSRDSSRDEQYF. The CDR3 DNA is TGTGCCAGCTCACGGGACAGTTCCCGCGACGAGCAGTACTTC.

CDR3 DNA sequence: TGTGCCACCAGCAGAGTCCCGATAAGCGGGGCCCAAACAGATACGCAGTATTTT. This gives the protein CATSRVPISGAQTDTQYF. V usage is TRBV15 and J usage is TRBJ2-3; 7 bases match TRBD2. There are 18 residues in the CDR3. From germline, CDR1 is LNHNV and CDR2 YYDKDF (reference sequence). V gave up 1 base and J gave up 3 bases; unmatched junction bases: 13.

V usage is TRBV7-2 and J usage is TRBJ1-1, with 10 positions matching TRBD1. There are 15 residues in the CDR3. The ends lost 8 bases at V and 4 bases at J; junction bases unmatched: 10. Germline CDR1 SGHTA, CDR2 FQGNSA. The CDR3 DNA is TGTGCCAGCGCATTGACAGGGGGCGCGTTCACTGAAGCTTTCTTT. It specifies CASALTGGAFTEAFF.

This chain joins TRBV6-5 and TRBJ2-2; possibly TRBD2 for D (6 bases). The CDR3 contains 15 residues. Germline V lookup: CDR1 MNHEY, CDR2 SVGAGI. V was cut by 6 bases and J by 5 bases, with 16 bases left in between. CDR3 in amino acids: CASRQRVESTGELFF. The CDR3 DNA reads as TGTGCCAGCAGGCAGCGGGTAGAGTCGACCGGGGAGCTGTTTTTT.

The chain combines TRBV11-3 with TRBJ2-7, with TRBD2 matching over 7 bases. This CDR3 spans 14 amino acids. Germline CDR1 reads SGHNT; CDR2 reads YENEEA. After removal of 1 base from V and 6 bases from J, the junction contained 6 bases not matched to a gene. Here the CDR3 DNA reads TGTGCCAGCAGCTTAGCAGGACTAGTAGGCGAGCAGTACTTC. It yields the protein CASSLAGLVGEQYF.

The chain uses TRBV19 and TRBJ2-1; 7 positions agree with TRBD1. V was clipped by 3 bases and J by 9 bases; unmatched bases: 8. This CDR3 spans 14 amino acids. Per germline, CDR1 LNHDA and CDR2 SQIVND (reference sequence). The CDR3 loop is CASSIPTGDVEQFF. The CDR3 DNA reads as TGTGCCAGTAGTATCCCTACAGGGGATGTTGAGCAGTTCTTC.

Here the CDR3 reads CASSAGWGTDTQYF. DNA for the CDR3: TGTGCCAGCAGTGCAGGGTGGGGCACAGATACGCAGTATTTT. The genes are TRBV2 and TRBJ2-3; TRBD1 is a possible D gene (5 bases). This CDR3 has 14 residues. CDR1 and CDR2 (germline): SNHLY, FYNNEI. The V end lost 4 bases, the J end lost 1 base, and 9 bases lay between the germline ends.

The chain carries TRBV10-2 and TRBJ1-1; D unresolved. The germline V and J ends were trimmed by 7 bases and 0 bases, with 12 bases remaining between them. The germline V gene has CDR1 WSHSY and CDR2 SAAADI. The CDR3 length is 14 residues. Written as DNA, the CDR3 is TGCGCCAGCACTCGGGGAGGGCTGAACACTGAAGCTTTCTTT. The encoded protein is CASTRGGLNTEAFF.

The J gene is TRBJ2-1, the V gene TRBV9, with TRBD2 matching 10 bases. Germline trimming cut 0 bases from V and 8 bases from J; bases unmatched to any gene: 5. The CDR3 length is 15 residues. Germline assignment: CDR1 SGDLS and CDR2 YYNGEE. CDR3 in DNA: TGTGCCAGCAGCGTAGTCGCTAGCGGGAGCGATGAGCAGTTCTTC. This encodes CASSVVASGSDEQFF.

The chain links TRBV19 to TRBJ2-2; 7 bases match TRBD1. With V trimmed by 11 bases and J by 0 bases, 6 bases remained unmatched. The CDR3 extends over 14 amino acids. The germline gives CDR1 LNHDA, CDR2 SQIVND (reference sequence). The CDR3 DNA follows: TGTGCCTTAGGAGACAGGGCGAACACCGGGGAGCTGTTTTTT. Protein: CALGDRANTGELFF.

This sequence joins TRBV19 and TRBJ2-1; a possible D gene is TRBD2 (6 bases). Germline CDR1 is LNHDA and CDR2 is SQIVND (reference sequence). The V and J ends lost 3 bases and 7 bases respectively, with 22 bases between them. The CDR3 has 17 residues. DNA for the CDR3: TGTGCCAGTAGTATTCAGAGCGGGCCGTTTCCGAGGAATGAGCAGTTCTTC. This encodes CASSIQSGPFPRNEQFF.